This TCR beta chain emerged from a study of T cells after yellow fever vaccination. CDR1 and CDR2 (germline): SGHTA, FQGNSA. The V and J ends lost 7 bases and 7 bases respectively, with 25 bases between them. This CDR3 has 16 residues. Production of TCR cDNA was by 5'RACE template switching, which also added a universal primer site and UMIs. TCRdb reprocessed the 5' RACE reads via MiXCR and lists one record per CDR3 protein. In the table there are more than 300,000 distinct CDR3 sequences, around a tenth of which are singletons. This clonotype was observed a few times. The sequence was obtained from a man in his late teens or twenties who received the YFV17D yellow fever vaccine. Sequenced here: CD4+ T cells sorted from PBMCs, sampled 45 days after the yellow fever booster vaccination. This rearrangement joins TRBV7-2 to TRBJ1-2; D is possibly TRBD1 (5 bases). In DNA, the CDR3 is TGTGCCAGCATGAGAGATAGGGGCAATGATCTTTTTGGCTACACCTTC. The encoded protein is CASMRDRGNDLFGYTF.